Each of the 13 T cell receptor beta chains below was sequenced from the same sample in a study of shared clonotypes between healthy human individuals. The naive CD8 population came from CD45RO-negative cells selected for CCR7, without terminally differentiated effector memory CD45RA+ cells. The table came from immunoSEQ multiplex PCR; TCRdb's copy has only in-frame clones and leaves some out. The table records over 2,000,000 clones, roughly 93% of them present only once. Sequences were obtained from naive CD8+ T cells from PBMCs. These receptors were obtained from a man aged 18-30 years in good health. Some clones in this sample may be carry-over from other donors' samples.

The rearrangement links TRBV9 to TRBJ2-2; D perhaps matches TRBD1 (8 bases). Trimming pared 0 bases from V and 2 bases from J, leaving 20 bases between. Per the germline V gene, CDR1 is SGDLS and CDR2 is YYNGEE. The CDR3 loop spans 19 amino acids. DNA for the CDR3: TGTGCCAGCAGCGTAGGACCGAGAGCGGGACAGGCAAACACCGGGGAGCTGTTTTTT. Its protein product is CASSVGPRAGQANTGELFF.

This rearrangement joins TRBV6-1 to TRBJ2-7; TRBD1 is a possible D gene (6 bases). CDR1 MNHNS and CDR2 SASEGT come from the germline V gene. V was shortened by 6 bases and J by 0 bases, with 9 bases between the two germline ends. The CDR3 consists of 13 residues. CDR3 loop: CASRTGSSYEQYF. In nucleotides, the CDR3 is TGTGCCAGCAGGACAGGCAGCTCCTACGAGCAGTACTTC.

CDR3 amino acids: CASSYHLAGATDTQYF. The CDR3 nucleotides are TGTGCCAGCAGTTATCACCTAGCGGGAGCCACAGATACGCAGTATTTT. The V gene is TRBV6-6, the J gene TRBJ2-3; 10 bases are a match to TRBD2. CDR3 length equals 16 residues. Germline V gives CDR1 MNHNY, CDR2 SVGAGI (reference sequence). The J segment lost 2 bases and the V segment lost 3 bases, leaving 5 bases of the junction unmatched.

The chain recombines TRBV11-2 with TRBJ2-6; D possibly uses TRBD1 or TRBD2 (5 bases each). Between the trimmed V and J ends, which lost 3 bases and 3 bases, there was a span of 15 bases. The CDR3 is 17 amino acids. Per the germline V gene, CDR1 is SGHAT and CDR2 is FQNNGV. The CDR3 here is CASSLSGSIFGANVLTF. Here the CDR3 DNA reads TGTGCCAGCAGCTTGTCAGGGAGCATCTTTGGGGCCAACGTCCTGACTTTC.

The chain couples TRBV28 to TRBJ2-7; possibly TRBD2 for D (5 bases). Germline assignment: CDR1 MDHEN and CDR2 SYDVKM. The CDR3 runs 16 residues. Trimming left V 7 bases short and J 1 base short, with 20 bases between. The CDR3 nucleotides read TGTGCCAGCACTCAACCCCACCCGGGGTCGTCCTACGAGCAGTACTTC. Protein sequence: CASTQPHPGSSYEQYF. The variable domain in full, with the rest retrieved from reference TRBV28 and TRBJ2-7, is DVKVTQSSRYLVKRTGEKVFLECVQDMDHENMFWYRQDPGLGLRLIYFSYDVKMKEKGDIPEGYSVSREKKERFSLILESASTNQTSMYLCASTQPHPGSSYEQYFGPGTRLTVT.

The rearrangement links TRBV29-1 to TRBJ2-7, with D possibly TRBD1 on 5 matching bases. Trimming removed 4 bases from V and 1 base from J, with 14 bases in between. Germline V gene data show CDR1 as SQVTM and CDR2 as ANQGSEA. This CDR3 region has 14 residues. CDR3 in DNA: TGCAGCGTTGGAGGACATTTTCCATCCTACGAGCAGTACTTC. Translation gives CSVGGHFPSYEQYF.

The chain employs TRBV9 and TRBJ2-7, with 9 bases that match TRBD1. Germline V CDR1 and CDR2: SGDLS, YYNGEE. The CDR3 is 15 residues long. V gave up 3 bases and J gave up 5 bases; unmatched junction bases: 9. CDR3 sequence reads: CASSANTGTGNEQYF. DNA for the CDR3: TGTGCCAGCAGCGCCAATACCGGGACAGGGAACGAGCAGTACTTC.

CDR3 nucleotide sequence: TGTGCCAGCAGCCAAGATCGGTTAGGGACTAGCGGATACAATGAGCAGTTCTTC. Protein: CASSQDRLGTSGYNEQFF. The chain links TRBV14 to TRBJ2-1; 11 nucleotides line up with TRBD2. This CDR3 spans 18 amino acids. CDR1 is SGHDN, CDR2 FVKESK, per germline. With V trimmed by 0 bases and J by 4 bases, 8 bases remained unmatched. The full variable domain, in which reference TRBV14 and TRBJ2-1 provide the parts outside the CDR3, is EAGVTQFPSHSVIEKGQTVTLRCDPISGHDNLYWYRRVMGKEIKFLLHFVKESKQDESGMPNNRFLAERTGGTYSTLKVQPAELEDSGVYFCASSQDRLGTSGYNEQFFGPGTRLTVL.

About this clone itself: The same CDR3 arises from other DNA sequences in this sample as well. The chain carries TRBV7-9 and TRBJ2-5; tentatively, D is TRBD2 (6 bases). The ends were cut back, 5 bases at V and 2 bases at J, with 9 bases in the middle. The CDR3 contains 13 residues. In germline, CDR1 is SEHNR, CDR2 FQNEAQ (reference sequence). The CDR3 DNA is TGTGCCAGCAGCCGGGACTTACAAGAGACCCAGTACTTC. This translates into CASSRDLQETQYF.

In this sample, this clone turned up once. The gene calls are TRBV9 and TRBJ2-3; D gene unclear. The V end was cut by 7 bases, the J end by 3 bases, with 18 bases between. The germline CDR1 and CDR2 sequences are SGDLS and YYNGEE. CDR3 length: 15 amino acids. The CDR3 sequence: CASAENSRRTDTQYF. In nucleotides, the CDR3 is TGTGCCAGCGCCGAAAACAGCAGAAGAACAGATACGCAGTATTTT. Full variable domain (missing parts from reference TRBV9 and TRBJ2-3): DSGVTQTPKHLITATGQRVTLRCSPRSGDLSVYWYQQSLDQGLQFLIQYYNGEERAKGNILERFSAQQFPDLHSELNLSSLELGDSALYFCASAENSRRTDTQYFGPGTRLTVL.

In DNA form, the CDR3 reads TGCGCCAGCAGTCCTACAGGGGGTCGGACAGATACGCAGTATTTT. This gives the protein CASSPTGGRTDTQYF. This rearrangement joins TRBV10-1 to TRBJ2-3; 8 bases line up with TRBD1. V was pared by 5 bases and J by 3 bases, with 7 bases of the junction left unmatched. The germline gives CDR1 WNHNN, CDR2 SYGVQD (reference sequence). The CDR3 runs 15 residues.

The chain uses TRBV27 and TRBJ2-2; D gene uncertain. The CDR3 totals 14 residues. The V and J ends lost 6 bases and 5 bases respectively, with 13 bases between them. CDR1 and CDR2 from the germline V gene are MNHEY and SMNVEV (reference sequence). This CDR3 reads CASRRLRWTGELFF. CDR3 DNA: TGTGCCAGCAGGCGGCTCCGGTGGACCGGGGAGCTGTTTTTT.

The chain combines TRBV4-3 with TRBJ1-2, with 7 bases matching TRBD1. The ends lost 1 base at V and 4 bases at J; junction bases unmatched: 6. CDR3 length equals 15 residues. Germline assignment: CDR1 LGHNA and CDR2 YSLEER. CDR3 amino acids: CASSQASQGGYGYTF. The CDR3 nucleotides are TGCGCCAGCAGCCAAGCAAGCCAGGGGGGCTATGGCTACACCTTC.